This T cell receptor (beta chain) was sequenced during a study of tumor and adjacent non-tumor tissue in lung cancer. This sample's RNA came from whole unsorted tissue. TCRbeta libraries were built with three rounds of nested PCR, modified from ARM-PCR. A single record per CDR3 protein comes from TCRdb applying MiXCR to the multiplex PCR reads. This sample has tens of thousands of distinct CDR3 sequences; just under 75% occur once, and the top ten carry about a tenth. A note on this clonotype: A junction end diverges from the germline sequence, so it may reflect a read error.

The germline V gene has CDR1 SGHAT and CDR2 FQNNGV. The CDR3 loop spans 15 amino acids. The sample was lung tumor tissue. This TCR came from a woman aged 35 to 49 with non-small cell lung cancer. V is TRBV11-2 and J is TRBJ1-1; the D gene is possibly TRBD1 (5 bases). The CDR3 protein is CTSSPGSIRNIEAFF. The CDR3, as DNA: TGTACCAGCAGCCCAGGGAGCATCCGAAACATTGAAGCTTTCTTT.